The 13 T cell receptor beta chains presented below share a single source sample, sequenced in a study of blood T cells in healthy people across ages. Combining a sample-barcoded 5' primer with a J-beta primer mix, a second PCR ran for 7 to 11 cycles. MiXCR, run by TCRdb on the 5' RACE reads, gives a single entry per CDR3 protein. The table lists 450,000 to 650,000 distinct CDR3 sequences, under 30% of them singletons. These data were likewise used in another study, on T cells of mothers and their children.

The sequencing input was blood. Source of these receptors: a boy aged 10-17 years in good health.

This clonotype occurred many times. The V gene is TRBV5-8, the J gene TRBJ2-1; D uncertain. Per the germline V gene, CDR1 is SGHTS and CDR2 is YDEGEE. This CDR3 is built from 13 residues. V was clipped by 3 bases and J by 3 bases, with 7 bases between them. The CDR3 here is CASSSRIYNEQFF. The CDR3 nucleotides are TGTGCCAGCAGCTCCCGGATCTACAATGAGCAGTTCTTC.

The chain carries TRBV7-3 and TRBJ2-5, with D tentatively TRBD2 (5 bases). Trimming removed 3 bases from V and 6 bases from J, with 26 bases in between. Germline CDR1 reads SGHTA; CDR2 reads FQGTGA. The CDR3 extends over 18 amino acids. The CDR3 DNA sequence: TGTGCCAGCAGCTTTGTGGAGGCCGACACTTCGGGCCCAAAGACCCAGTACTTC. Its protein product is CASSFVEADTSGPKTQYF.

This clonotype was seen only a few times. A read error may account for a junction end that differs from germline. DNA for the CDR3: TGCGCCAGGAGCCAAGCAGGTATCGACTCTGGGGCCAACGTCCTGACTTTC. Protein: CARSQAGIDSGANVLTF. The V call is TRBV4-3, the J call TRBJ2-6; the D is unclear. Germline loops: CDR1 LGHNA, CDR2 YSLEER. The CDR3 contains 17 residues.

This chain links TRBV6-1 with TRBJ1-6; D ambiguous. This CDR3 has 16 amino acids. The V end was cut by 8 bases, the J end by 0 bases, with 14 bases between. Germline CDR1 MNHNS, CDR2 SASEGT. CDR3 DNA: TGTGCCAGCCGTCATACCGAAAGCTCCTATAATTCACCCCTCCACTTT. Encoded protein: CASRHTESSYNSPLHF.

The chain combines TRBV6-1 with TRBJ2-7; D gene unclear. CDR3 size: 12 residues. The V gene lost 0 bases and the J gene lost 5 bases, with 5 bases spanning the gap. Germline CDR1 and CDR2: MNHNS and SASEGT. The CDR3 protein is CASSEAVDEQYF. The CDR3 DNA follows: TGTGCCAGCAGTGAAGCAGTCGACGAGCAGTACTTC.

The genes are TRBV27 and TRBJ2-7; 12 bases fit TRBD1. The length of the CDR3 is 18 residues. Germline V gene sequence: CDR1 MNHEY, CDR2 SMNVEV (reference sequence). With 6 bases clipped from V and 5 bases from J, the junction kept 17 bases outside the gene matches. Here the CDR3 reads CASRPGQGAQISSHEQYF. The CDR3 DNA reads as TGTGCCAGCAGACCGGGACAGGGGGCCCAAATTTCCAGCCACGAGCAGTACTTC.

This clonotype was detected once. The CDR3 DNA reads TGCAGCGCAACTAGCGGGCTGGAGGAGACCCAGTACTTC. Its protein is CSATSGLEETQYF. The chain is built from TRBV29-1 and TRBJ2-5; 9 bases line up with TRBD2. The J segment lost 5 bases and the V segment lost 7 bases, leaving 8 bases of the junction unmatched. From germline, CDR1 is SQVTM and CDR2 ANQGSEA. The CDR3 consists of 13 residues. Using reference TRBV29-1 and TRBJ2-5 for the parts outside the CDR3, the full variable domain is SAVISQKPSRDICQRGTSLTIQCQVDSQVTMMFWYRQQPGQSLTLIATANQGSEATYESGFVIDKFPISRPNLTFSTLTVSNMSPEDSSIYLCSATSGLEETQYFGPGTRLLVL.

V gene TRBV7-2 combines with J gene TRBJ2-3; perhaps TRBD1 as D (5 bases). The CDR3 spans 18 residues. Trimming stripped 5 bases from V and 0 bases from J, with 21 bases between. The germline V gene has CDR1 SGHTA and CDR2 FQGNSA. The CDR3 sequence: CASSPINWKDTSTDTQYF. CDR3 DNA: TGTGCCAGCAGCCCGATCAACTGGAAGGACACCAGCACAGATACGCAGTATTTT.

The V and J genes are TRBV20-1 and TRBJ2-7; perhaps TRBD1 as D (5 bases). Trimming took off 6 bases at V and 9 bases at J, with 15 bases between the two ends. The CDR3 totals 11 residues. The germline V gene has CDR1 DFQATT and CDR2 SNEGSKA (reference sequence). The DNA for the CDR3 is TGCAGTGCCTTAAAAGGGGTCGGGCAGTACTTC. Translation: CSALKGVGQYF.

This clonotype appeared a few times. In nucleotides, the CDR3 is TGTGCCAGCAGCGACCTGAGCTCTGGGGCCAACGTCCTGACTTTC. Residues: CASSDLSSGANVLTF. The chain uses TRBV6-2 or TRBV6-3 and TRBJ2-6; no clear D. Germline CDR1 and CDR2: MNHEY and SVGEGT. The germline V and J ends were trimmed by 6 bases and 0 bases, with 9 bases remaining between them. The CDR3 loop spans 15 amino acids.

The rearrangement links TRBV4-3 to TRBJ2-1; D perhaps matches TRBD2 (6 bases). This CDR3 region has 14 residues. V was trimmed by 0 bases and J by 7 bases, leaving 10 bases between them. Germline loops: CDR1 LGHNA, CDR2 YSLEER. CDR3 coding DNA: TGCGCCAGCAGCCAAGAGGAGGGCAGAAATGAGCAGTTCTTC. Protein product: CASSQEEGRNEQFF.

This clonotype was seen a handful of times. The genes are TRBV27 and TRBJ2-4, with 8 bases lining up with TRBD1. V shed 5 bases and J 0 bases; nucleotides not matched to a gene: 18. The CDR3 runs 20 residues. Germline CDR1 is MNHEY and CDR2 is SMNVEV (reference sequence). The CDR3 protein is CASSAPGGSFPPIAKNIQYF. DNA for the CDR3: TGTGCCAGCAGTGCCCCAGGGGGCTCGTTCCCACCGATAGCCAAAAACATTCAGTACTTC.

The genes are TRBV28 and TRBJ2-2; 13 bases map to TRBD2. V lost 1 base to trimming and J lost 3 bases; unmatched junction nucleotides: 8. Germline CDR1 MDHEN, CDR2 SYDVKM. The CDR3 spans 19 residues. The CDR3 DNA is TGTGCCAGCAGTTTATCCGGCCATGGACTAGCGGGAGACACCGGGGAGCTGTTTTTT. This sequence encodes CASSLSGHGLAGDTGELFF.